A single sample gave rise to the 17 T cell receptor beta chains below, sequenced in a study of identical twins. TCRdb processed the 5' RACE reads anew with MiXCR; each CDR3 protein has one entry. The sample has approximately 230,000 distinct CDR3 sequences, over 5% seen once. Another study also made use of these data, one on T cells expressing NK-cell markers.

The sequenced sample consisted of CD8+ T cells sorted from blood. The origin of the receptors is a woman aged 18-35 years in good health.

This clonotype has a count of ten or more. The chain carries TRBV2 and TRBJ2-6; no clear D. Germline loops: CDR1 SNHLY, CDR2 FYNNEI. The CDR3 contains 13 residues. V lost 7 bases and J 4 bases, leaving 8 bases between the germline ends. The CDR3 nucleotides read TGTGCCAGCACCAACCCAGGGGCCAACGTCCTGACTTTC. Translation: CASTNPGANVLTF.

This clonotype was seen ten or more times. The V gene is TRBV3-1, the J gene TRBJ2-7; D not resolved. The CDR3 runs to 14 residues. The V and J ends lost 1 base and 5 bases respectively, with 12 bases between them. The germline V gene encodes CDR1 LGHDT and CDR2 YNNKEL (reference sequence). The CDR3 sequence: CASSQVGFGDEQYF. For the CDR3, the DNA is TGTGCCAGCAGCCAAGTGGGCTTTGGGGACGAGCAGTACTTC.

The gene calls are TRBV7-9 and TRBJ1-1; no clear D gene. The germline CDR1 and CDR2 sequences are SEHNR and FQNEAQ (reference sequence). V lost 6 bases and J 0 bases, leaving 14 bases between the germline ends. The length of the CDR3 is 15 residues. Here the CDR3 reads CASSNSRFMNTEAFF. The CDR3 coding sequence is TGTGCCAGCAGTAATTCAAGGTTCATGAACACTGAAGCTTTCTTT.

The J gene is TRBJ2-4, the V gene TRBV18; 7 nucleotides line up with TRBD1. The CDR3 spans 20 residues. J was trimmed by 0 bases and V by 0 bases; bases with no gene match: 14. Germline values: CDR1 KGHSH, CDR2 LQKENI. DNA of the CDR3: TGTGCCAGCTCACCACCCCCCCGACAGGGTTGGGGGCTAGCCAAAAACATTCAGTACTTC. This encodes CASSPPPRQGWGLAKNIQYF.

The J gene is TRBJ2-4, the V gene TRBV7-9; tentatively, D is TRBD2 (5 bases). The CDR3 is made up of 13 amino acids. Germline V CDR1 and CDR2: SEHNR, FQNEAQ (reference sequence). Between the trimmed V and J ends, which lost 5 bases and 8 bases, there was a span of 13 bases. This chain's CDR3 is CASSGRLADIQYF. CDR3 nucleotides: TGTGCCAGCAGCGGCAGGCTAGCTGACATTCAGTACTTC.

This rearrangement joins TRBV6-1 to TRBJ2-7; D unresolved. The V and J ends lost 6 bases and 2 bases respectively, with 5 bases between them. The CDR3 spans 11 residues. Per the germline V gene, CDR1 is MNHNS and CDR2 is SASEGT. DNA of the CDR3: TGTGCCAGCAGGGTTACCTACGAGCAGTACTTC. Protein: CASRVTYEQYF.

Many counts were recorded for this clonotype. The CDR3: CASSLDMGRYEQYF. In DNA form, the CDR3 reads TGTGCCAGCAGCTTGGATATGGGACGATACGAGCAGTACTTC. The chain links TRBV5-5 to TRBJ2-7; D assignment may be TRBD1 or TRBD2 (5 bases each). CDR3 length: 14 amino acids. Trimming removed 0 bases at V and 4 bases at J, with 11 bases between. Germline-derived CDR1 and CDR2 are SGHKS and YYEKEE (reference sequence). The whole variable domain, remainder taken from reference TRBV5-5 and TRBJ2-7, is DAGVTQSPTHLIKTRGQQVTLRCSPISGHKSVSWYQQVLGQGPQFIFQYYEKEERGRGNFPDRFSARQFPNYSSELNVNALLLGDSALYLCASSLDMGRYEQYFGPGTRLTVT.

The chain links TRBV7-9 to TRBJ2-2, with 12 bases lining up with TRBD2. The CDR3 length is 16 residues. V was clipped by 3 bases and J by 7 bases; unmatched bases: 6. CDR1 is SEHNR and CDR2 is FQNEAQ in the germline V gene (reference sequence). In DNA, the CDR3 is TGTGCCAGCAGCTTCCGGACTAGCGGGACGGGCGGGGAGCTGTTTTTT. Its translation: CASSFRTSGTGGELFF.

There are many counts of this clonotype. CDR3 amino acids: CASSLGLKKNTEAFF. CDR3 in DNA: TGCGCCAGCAGCTTGGGGCTCAAGAAGAACACTGAAGCTTTCTTT. The chain carries TRBV5-1 and TRBJ1-1; unclear D gene. Germline-derived CDR1 and CDR2 are SGHRS and YFSETQ. With 0 bases removed from V and 1 base from J, the gap between germline ends came to 10 bases. The CDR3 runs to 15 residues.

This clonotype was recorded many times. V usage is TRBV5-6 and J usage is TRBJ2-4, with a tentative D call TRBD1 (5 bases). Trimming stripped 4 bases from V and 14 bases from J, with 25 bases between. This CDR3 region has 15 residues. Germline loops: CDR1 SGHDT, CDR2 YYEEEE. CDR3 residues: CASSHPRQGLRSEYF. The CDR3 coding sequence is TGTGCCAGCAGCCACCCCCGGCAGGGATTAAGGTCGGAGTACTTC.

The CDR3 nucleotides are TGTGCCAGCAGTTCCGACGGAGACTATGGCTACACCTTC. Its protein is CASSSDGDYGYTF. The chain employs TRBV7-9 and TRBJ1-2; D ambiguous. CDR1 SEHNR and CDR2 FQNEAQ come from the germline V gene (reference sequence). This CDR3 is 13 amino acids long. With 6 bases removed from V and 3 bases from J, the gap between germline ends came to 11 bases.

There are a few counts of this clonotype. This rearrangement joins TRBV5-6 to TRBJ2-1, with 11 bases aligning to TRBD2. The CDR3 covers 15 residues. The trim removed 3 bases at V and 4 bases at J, leaving 3 bases unmatched. Germline CDR1 and CDR2: SGHDT and YYEEEE. The CDR3 coding sequence is TGTGCCAGCAGCTGGGGGACTAGCGGTTACAATGAGCAGTTCTTC. Its protein product is CASSWGTSGYNEQFF. Full variable domain (missing parts from reference TRBV5-6 and TRBJ2-1): DAGVTQSPTHLIKTRGQQVTLRCSPKSGHDTVSWYQQALGQGPQFIFQYYEEEERQRGNFPDRFSGHQFPNYSSELNVNALLLGDSALYLCASSWGTSGYNEQFFGPGTRLTVL.

The chain joins TRBV9 to TRBJ2-1; 10 bases are a match to TRBD2. CDR1 and CDR2 (germline): SGDLS, YYNGEE. The CDR3 is 14 amino acids. Trimming took 2 bases from V and 8 from J; bases not matched to a gene: 4. Here the CDR3 DNA reads TGTGCCAGCAGCGTGAGCGGGAGGGCCTATGAGCAGTTCTTC. Protein sequence: CASSVSGRAYEQFF.

This clonotype was picked up many times. The chain uses TRBV29-1 and TRBJ2-1, with 14 bases aligning to TRBD2. From germline, CDR1 is SQVTM and CDR2 ANQGSEA. The junction had 4 bases not matched to a gene; V was cut back by 7 bases and J by 5 bases. The CDR3 covers 14 residues. The CDR3 is CSAPGLAGDNEQFF. Here the CDR3 DNA reads TGCAGCGCCCCGGGACTAGCGGGGGACAATGAGCAGTTCTTC.

This clonotype was counted ten times or more. The chain is built from TRBV7-2 and TRBJ2-7; D not certain. The CDR3 is 16 residues long. V was clipped by 6 bases and J by 0 bases, with 18 bases between them. Germline V lookup: CDR1 SGHTA, CDR2 FQGNSA. CDR3 sequence reads: CASSKPVLKISYEQYF. In DNA form, the CDR3 reads TGTGCCAGCAGTAAGCCGGTACTAAAAATCTCCTACGAGCAGTACTTC.

This clonotype was seen many times. V is TRBV30 and J is TRBJ2-2; TRBD2 aligns across 9 bases. From germline, CDR1 is GTSNPN and CDR2 SVGIG (reference sequence). V lost 5 bases, J lost 6 bases, and 13 bases stayed unmatched. The CDR3 covers 16 residues. Written as DNA, the CDR3 is TGTGCCTGGTCAGGCCCCGCGACTAGCGGTGCCGGGGAGCTGTTTTTT. This sequence encodes CAWSGPATSGAGELFF.

This clonotype appeared a few times. This chain links TRBV7-3 with TRBJ2-5, with D possibly called TRBD1 or TRBD2 (6 bases each). Per the germline V gene, CDR1 is SGHTA and CDR2 is FQGTGA. Deletions cut 8 bases from V and 5 bases from J, with 15 bases between. This CDR3 region has 13 residues. This chain's CDR3 is CASSPGAGETQYF. CDR3 bases: TGTGCCAGCTCCCCGGGGGCGGGGGAGACCCAGTACTTC.